Listed here are 19 T cell receptor beta chains from one sample, sequenced in a study of T cells in Graves' hyperthyroidism and ophthalmopathy. TCR beta CDR3 regions were amplified from RNA transcripts. The study used the HTBI primer set for a first-round RT-PCR of the TCR CDR3. MiXCR, run by TCRdb on the multiplex PCR reads, gives a single entry per CDR3 protein. The top ten clones hold 30% to 40% of a sample with about 640,000 distinct CDR3 sequences, about 20% of them seen once. The sequencing input was blood. The receptors come from a man aged 25-40 years with Graves' ophthalmopathy.

The chain recombines TRBV18 with TRBJ1-3; 8 nucleotides match TRBD1. CDR1 KGHSH and CDR2 LQKENI come from the germline V gene. This CDR3 contains 17 residues. The V gene end was trimmed by 3 bases and the J gene end by 1 base; junction bases not matched to a gene: 8. This CDR3 reads CASSPLDRVSSGNTIYF. In DNA, the CDR3 is TGTGCCAGCTCACCCTTGGACAGGGTTTCATCTGGAAACACCATATATTTT.

The V gene is TRBV2, the J gene TRBJ1-2; possible D gene TRBD1, 5 bases. V gave up 2 bases and J gave up 8 bases, with 18 bases separating them. CDR1 and CDR2 from the germline V gene are SNHLY and FYNNEI. The length of the CDR3 is 15 residues. The CDR3 DNA is TGTGCCAGCAGTGAATTTCGGGACGGGGTGGAGGGCTACACCTTC. This encodes CASSEFRDGVEGYTF.

This clonotype appeared many times. The chain joins TRBV20-1 to TRBJ2-7; D perhaps matches TRBD1 (6 bases). Trimming removed 5 bases at V and 0 bases at J, with 23 bases between. The CDR3 contains 17 residues. CDR1 and CDR2 from the germline V gene are DFQATT and SNEGSKA (reference sequence). CDR3 coding DNA: TGCAGTGCTGAGGAAGGGACAAGTCACTCGAGCTCCTACGAGCAGTACTTC. Amino acids: CSAEEGTSHSSSYEQYF.

This clonotype has just a few counts. V gene TRBV27 combines with J gene TRBJ1-5; D unresolved. Trimming removed 2 bases at V and 3 bases at J, with 17 bases between. The CDR3 totals 17 residues. Germline V gene sequence: CDR1 MNHEY, CDR2 SMNVEV (reference sequence). The CDR3 nucleotides read TGTGCCAGCAGTTTAACCGCGACCGAGAGGGACAATCAGCCCCAGCATTTT. Translated, it gives CASSLTATERDNQPQHF.

This clonotype occurred many times. V usage is TRBV20-1 and J usage is TRBJ1-1; D is unclear. CDR1 and CDR2 from the germline V gene are DFQATT and SNEGSKA (reference sequence). V was pared by 6 bases and J by 0 bases, with 8 bases between. The CDR3 is 12 residues long. CDR3 amino acids: CSAVRVNTEAFF. The CDR3 nucleotides are TGCAGTGCCGTTCGGGTGAACACTGAAGCTTTCTTT.

The V gene is TRBV5-1, the J gene TRBJ2-7, with D maybe TRBD1 (6 bases). In germline, CDR1 is SGHRS, CDR2 YFSETQ. This CDR3 region has 14 residues. Trimming removed 4 bases from V and 1 base from J, with 12 bases in between. The CDR3 spells CASSLTGMSYEQYF. CDR3 nucleotide sequence: TGCGCCAGCAGCCTAACAGGGATGTCCTACGAGCAGTACTTC.

This chain uses TRBV14 with TRBJ1-2; D is unresolved. The CDR3 is 15 amino acids. Germline lookup yields CDR1 SGHDN and CDR2 FVKESK. V was pared by 0 bases and J by 5 bases, with 13 bases between. The CDR3 here is CASSQDLSGVYGYTF. CDR3 bases: TGTGCCAGCAGCCAAGATCTTTCTGGGGTATATGGCTACACCTTC.

The CDR3 region has the DNA TGTGCCAGCAGCCAAATCGACCTCGAGCAGTACTTC. This sequence encodes CASSQIDLEQYF. The genes are TRBV3-1 and TRBJ2-7; no reliable D call. The CDR3 spans 12 residues. Trimming shortened V by 2 bases and J by 6 bases, and 8 bases separated the two germline ends. Germline V CDR1 and CDR2: LGHDT, YNNKEL (reference sequence).

With regard to this clonotype: A clone one base away is much larger, so this may be a read error. The chain recombines TRBV10-1 with TRBJ1-1, with D perhaps TRBD1 (6 bases). Germline CDR1 reads WNHNN; CDR2 reads SYGVQD (reference sequence). This CDR3 comprises 14 residues. The CDR3 is CASSGGQRNNEAFF. The CDR3 DNA reads TGCGCCAGCAGTGGAGGACAGCGAAACAATGAAGCTTTCTTT.

This clonotype was observed a few times. The chain joins TRBV4-1 to TRBJ1-2; D not resolved. CDR1 MGHRA and CDR2 YSYEKL come from the germline V gene. V was clipped by 0 bases and J by 6 bases, with 11 bases between them. CDR3 size: 14 residues. CDR3 in DNA: TGCGCCAGCAGCCAAGACGTCGGGTACGATGGCTACACCTTC. Its translation is CASSQDVGYDGYTF.

The gene calls are TRBV2 and TRBJ2-1; D is unclear. V lost 9 bases and J lost 0, with 18 bases in between. In germline, CDR1 is SNHLY, CDR2 FYNNEI. The CDR3 extends over 16 amino acids. CDR3 nucleotide sequence: TGTGCCAGATCCCATTTTAGTGGGAACTCCTACAATGAGCAGTTCTTC. Its protein is CARSHFSGNSYNEQFF.

This clonotype was seen more than once but under ten times. The chain employs TRBV4-3 and TRBJ2-5; D remains unclear. Trimming took off 0 bases at V and 6 bases at J, with 14 bases between the two ends. The CDR3 is 15 residues long. CDR1 and CDR2 from the germline V gene are LGHNA and YSLEER. CDR3 in DNA: TGCGCCAGCAGCCAAGAAACGAGCCCCCCTAAGACCCAGTACTTC. This encodes CASSQETSPPKTQYF.

This clonotype occurred many times. The V and J genes are TRBV7-2 and TRBJ2-3; no reliable D call. Germline assignment: CDR1 SGHTA and CDR2 FQGNSA. The germline V and J ends were trimmed by 1 base and 5 bases, with 13 bases remaining between them. CDR3 length: 15 residues. The CDR3: CASSLGLSPGDTQYF. The DNA for the CDR3 is TGTGCCAGCAGCTTAGGTCTATCGCCAGGAGATACGCAGTATTTT.

For the CDR3, the DNA is TGCAGTGCTGAGGACAGGGAAGGCGGCACTGAAGCTTTCTTT. Its translation is CSAEDREGGTEAFF. The chain couples TRBV20-1 to TRBJ1-1, with TRBD1 matching 8 bases. V lost 5 bases to trimming and J lost 4 bases; unmatched junction nucleotides: 9. CDR1 and CDR2 from the germline V gene are DFQATT and SNEGSKA (reference sequence). This CDR3 contains 14 residues.

This clonotype was observed a few times. The chain carries TRBV6-5 and TRBJ2-5; D is perhaps TRBD1 or TRBD2 (5 bases each). The ends were cut back, 3 bases at V and 5 bases at J, with 13 bases in the middle. This CDR3 has 14 residues. Germline values: CDR1 MNHEY, CDR2 SVGAGI. CDR3 bases: TGTGCCAGCAGTTATCGTCGGGGCGGCGAGACCCAGTACTTC. Its protein product is CASSYRRGGETQYF.

V usage is TRBV12-5 and J usage is TRBJ2-1; 7 bases are a match to TRBD2. The CDR3 contains 15 residues. Germline CDR1 is LGHNT and CDR2 is FRNRAP. Trimming took 4 bases from V and 2 from J; bases not matched to a gene: 5. CDR3 sequence: CASGSSGTAYNEQFF. The CDR3, as DNA: TGTGCTAGTGGTTCTAGCGGTACAGCCTACAATGAGCAGTTCTTC.

This clonotype came up many times. The rearrangement links TRBV3-1 to TRBJ2-7; D gene ambiguous. Trimming removed 0 bases from V and 3 bases from J, with 6 bases in between. Looked up from germline, CDR1 is LGHDT and CDR2 is YNNKEL (reference sequence). This CDR3 is 13 amino acids long. CDR3 residues: CASSQESYYEQYF. DNA of the CDR3: TGTGCCAGCAGCCAAGAGTCCTACTACGAGCAGTACTTC.

This chain uses TRBV13 with TRBJ2-7; weak D call: TRBD1 (6 bases). This CDR3 comprises 16 residues. The V end was cut by 0 bases, the J end by 2 bases, with 14 bases between. Per germline, CDR1 PRHDT and CDR2 FYEKMQ (reference sequence). Here the CDR3 DNA reads TGTGCCAGCAGCTTAGGTGGGCAGGGGTTACCCTACGAGCAGTACTTC. Its protein product is CASSLGGQGLPYEQYF.

This clonotype was counted only a few times. The CDR3 loop is CASSVKREDGTDTQYF. CDR3 in DNA: TGTGCCAGCAGCGTTAAGCGGGAGGACGGCACAGATACGCAGTATTTT. The chain recombines TRBV9 with TRBJ2-3, with TRBD2 matching over 9 bases. CDR1 is SGDLS, CDR2 YYNGEE, per germline. This CDR3 is built from 16 residues. V lost 2 bases to trimming and J lost 1 base; unmatched junction nucleotides: 5.